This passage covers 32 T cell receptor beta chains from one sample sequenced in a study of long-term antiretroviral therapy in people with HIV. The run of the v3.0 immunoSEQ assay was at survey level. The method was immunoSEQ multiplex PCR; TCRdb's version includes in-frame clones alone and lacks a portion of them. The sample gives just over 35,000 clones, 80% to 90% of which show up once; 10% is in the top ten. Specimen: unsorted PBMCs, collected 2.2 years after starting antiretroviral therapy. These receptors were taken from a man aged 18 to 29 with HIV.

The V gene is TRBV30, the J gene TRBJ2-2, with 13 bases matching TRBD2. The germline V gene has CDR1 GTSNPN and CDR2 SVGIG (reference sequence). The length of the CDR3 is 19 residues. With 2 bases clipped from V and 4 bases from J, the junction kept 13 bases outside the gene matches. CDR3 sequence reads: CAWSIWTSGRGPLTGELFF. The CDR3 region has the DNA TGTGCCTGGAGTATCTGGACTAGCGGGAGAGGCCCCCTCACCGGGGAGCTGTTTTTT.

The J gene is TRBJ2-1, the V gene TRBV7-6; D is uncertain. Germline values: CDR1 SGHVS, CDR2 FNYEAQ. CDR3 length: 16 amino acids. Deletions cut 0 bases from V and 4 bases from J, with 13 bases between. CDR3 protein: CASSLAVPTGYNEQFF. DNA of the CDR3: TGTGCCAGCAGCTTAGCGGTCCCTACCGGTTACAATGAGCAGTTCTTC.

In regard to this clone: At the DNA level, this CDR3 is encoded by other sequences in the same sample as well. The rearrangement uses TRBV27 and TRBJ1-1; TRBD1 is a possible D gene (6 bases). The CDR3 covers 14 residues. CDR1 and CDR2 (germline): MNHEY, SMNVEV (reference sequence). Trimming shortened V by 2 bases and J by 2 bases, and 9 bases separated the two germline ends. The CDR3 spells CASSLRGGNTEAFF. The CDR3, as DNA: TGTGCCAGCAGTTTAAGAGGGGGAAACACTGAAGCTTTCTTT.

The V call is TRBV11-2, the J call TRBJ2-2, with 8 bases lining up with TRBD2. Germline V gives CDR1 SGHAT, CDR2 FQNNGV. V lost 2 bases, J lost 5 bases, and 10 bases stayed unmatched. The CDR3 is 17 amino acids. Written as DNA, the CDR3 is TGTGCCAGCAGCTTAAGTGTTCGGGGACTAGTTACCGGGGAGCTGTTTTTT. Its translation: CASSLSVRGLVTGELFF.

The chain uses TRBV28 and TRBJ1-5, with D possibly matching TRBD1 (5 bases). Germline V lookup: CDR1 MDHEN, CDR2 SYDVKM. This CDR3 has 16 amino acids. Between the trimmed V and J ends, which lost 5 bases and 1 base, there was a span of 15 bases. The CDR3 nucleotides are TGTGCCAGCAGTCTCAGGGTAATACAAAGCAATCAGCCCCAGCATTTT. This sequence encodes CASSLRVIQSNQPQHF.

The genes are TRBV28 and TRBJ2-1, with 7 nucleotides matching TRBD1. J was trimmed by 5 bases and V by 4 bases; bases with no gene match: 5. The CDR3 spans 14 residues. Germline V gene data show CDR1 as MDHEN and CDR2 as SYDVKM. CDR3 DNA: TGTGCCAGCAGTTCCGACAGGGAACACAATGAGCAGTTCTTC. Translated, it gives CASSSDREHNEQFF.

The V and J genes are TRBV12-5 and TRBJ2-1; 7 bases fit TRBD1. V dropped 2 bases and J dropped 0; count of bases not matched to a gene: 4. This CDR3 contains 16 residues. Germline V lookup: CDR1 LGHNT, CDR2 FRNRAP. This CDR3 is CASGLMTGLSYNEQFF. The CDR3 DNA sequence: TGTGCTAGTGGTTTGATGACAGGGCTCTCCTACAATGAGCAGTTCTTC.

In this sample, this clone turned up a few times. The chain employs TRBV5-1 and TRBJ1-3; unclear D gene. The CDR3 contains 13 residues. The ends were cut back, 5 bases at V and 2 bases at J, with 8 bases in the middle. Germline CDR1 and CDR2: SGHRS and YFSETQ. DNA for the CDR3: TGCGCCAGCAGAGCGGATGCTGGAAACACCATATATTTT. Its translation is CASRADAGNTIYF.

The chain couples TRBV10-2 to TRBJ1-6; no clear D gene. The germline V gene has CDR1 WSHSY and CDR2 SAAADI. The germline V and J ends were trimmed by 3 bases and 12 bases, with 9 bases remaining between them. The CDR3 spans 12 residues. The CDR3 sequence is CASSDIIEPLHF. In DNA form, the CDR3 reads TGCGCCAGCAGTGATATTATAGAACCCCTCCACTTT.

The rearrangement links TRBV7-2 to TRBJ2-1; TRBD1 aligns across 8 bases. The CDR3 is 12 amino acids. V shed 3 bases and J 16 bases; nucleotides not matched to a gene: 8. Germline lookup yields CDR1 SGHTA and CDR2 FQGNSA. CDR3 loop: CASSFWQGALFF. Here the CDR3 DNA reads TGTGCCAGCAGCTTTTGGCAGGGGGCTTTATTCTTC.

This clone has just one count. CDR3 nucleotides: TGTGCCAGCAGCTTAGGGGGACAGGGGCGACAGCCCCAGCATTTT. Its translation is CASSLGGQGRQPQHF. The V and J genes are TRBV7-8 and TRBJ1-5, with 10 bases aligning to TRBD1. CDR3 length equals 15 residues. CDR1 is SGHVS, CDR2 FQNEAQ, per germline. Trimming removed 1 base from V and 7 bases from J; junction bases left unmatched: 4.

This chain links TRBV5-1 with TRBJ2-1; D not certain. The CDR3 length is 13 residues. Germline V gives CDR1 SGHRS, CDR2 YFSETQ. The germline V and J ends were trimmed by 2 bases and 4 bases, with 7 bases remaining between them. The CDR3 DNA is TGCGCCAGCAGCTTCGTTCAGTACAATGAGCAGTTCTTC. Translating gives CASSFVQYNEQFF.

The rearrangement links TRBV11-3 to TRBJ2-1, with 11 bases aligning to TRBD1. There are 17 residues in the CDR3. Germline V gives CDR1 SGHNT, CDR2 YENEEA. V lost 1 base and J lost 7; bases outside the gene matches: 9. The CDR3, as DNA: TGTGCCAGCAGCTTAGGTCCTGGGACAGGGGGGACTAATGAGCAGTTCTTC. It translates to CASSLGPGTGGTNEQFF.

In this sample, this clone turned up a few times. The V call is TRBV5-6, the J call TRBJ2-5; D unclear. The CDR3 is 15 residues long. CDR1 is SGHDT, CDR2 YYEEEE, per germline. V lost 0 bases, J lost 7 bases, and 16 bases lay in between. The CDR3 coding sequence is TGTGCCAGCAGCTTGGAGGGTAGGTCGATTGGGACCCAGTACTTC. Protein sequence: CASSLEGRSIGTQYF. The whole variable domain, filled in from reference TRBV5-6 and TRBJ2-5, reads DAGVTQSPTHLIKTRGQQVTLRCSPKSGHDTVSWYQQALGQGPQFIFQYYEEEERQRGNFPDRFSGHQFPNYSSELNVNALLLGDSALYLCASSLEGRSIGTQYFGPGTRLLVL.

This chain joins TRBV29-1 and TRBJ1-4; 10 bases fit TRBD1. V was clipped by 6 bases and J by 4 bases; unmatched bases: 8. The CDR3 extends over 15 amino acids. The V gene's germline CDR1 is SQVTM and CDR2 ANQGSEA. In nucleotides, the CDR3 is TGCAGCGTCGGACCCGGGACAGGGGTTAATGAAAAACTGTTTTTT. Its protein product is CSVGPGTGVNEKLFF.

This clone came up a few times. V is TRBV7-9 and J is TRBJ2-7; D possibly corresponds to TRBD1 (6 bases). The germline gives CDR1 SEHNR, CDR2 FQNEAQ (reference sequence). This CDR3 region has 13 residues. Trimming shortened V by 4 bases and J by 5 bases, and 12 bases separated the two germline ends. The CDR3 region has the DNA TGTGCCAGCAGCTCCCCACAGGGTAACGAGCAGTACTTC. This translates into CASSSPQGNEQYF.

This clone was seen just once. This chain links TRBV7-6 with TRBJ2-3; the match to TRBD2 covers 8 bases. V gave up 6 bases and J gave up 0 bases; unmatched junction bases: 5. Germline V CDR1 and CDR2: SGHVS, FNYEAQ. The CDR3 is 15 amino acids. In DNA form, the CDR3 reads TGTGCCAGCAGTCTCTTAGCGGGAAGCACAGATACGCAGTATTTT. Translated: CASSLLAGSTDTQYF.

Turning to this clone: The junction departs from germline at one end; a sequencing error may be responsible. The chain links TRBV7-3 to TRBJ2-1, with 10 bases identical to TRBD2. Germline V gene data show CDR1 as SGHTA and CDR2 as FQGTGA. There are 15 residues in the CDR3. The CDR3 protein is CASSLTSGTGNEQFF. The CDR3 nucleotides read TGTGCCAGCAGCCTAACTAGCGGGACCGGCAATGAGCAGTTCTTC.

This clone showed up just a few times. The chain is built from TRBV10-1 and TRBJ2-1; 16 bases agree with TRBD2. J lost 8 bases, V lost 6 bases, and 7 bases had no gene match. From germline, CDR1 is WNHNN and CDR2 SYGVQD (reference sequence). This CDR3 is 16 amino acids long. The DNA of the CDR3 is TGCGCCAGCAGACCGGGACTAGCGGGAGGGCCAGATGAGCAGTTCTTC. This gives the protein CASRPGLAGGPDEQFF.

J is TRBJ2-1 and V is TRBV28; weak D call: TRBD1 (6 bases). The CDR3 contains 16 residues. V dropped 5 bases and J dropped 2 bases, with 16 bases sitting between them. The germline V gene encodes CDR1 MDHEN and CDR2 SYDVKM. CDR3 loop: CASSLTRGSTYNEQFF. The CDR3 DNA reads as TGTGCCAGCAGTCTGACCAGGGGCTCTACCTACAATGAGCAGTTCTTC.

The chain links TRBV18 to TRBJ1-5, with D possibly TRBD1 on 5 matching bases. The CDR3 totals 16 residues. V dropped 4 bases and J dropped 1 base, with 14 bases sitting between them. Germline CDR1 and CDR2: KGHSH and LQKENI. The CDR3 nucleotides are TGTGCCAGCTCACTTGGGACGGCCCAAAGCAATCAGCCCCAGCATTTT. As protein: CASSLGTAQSNQPQHF. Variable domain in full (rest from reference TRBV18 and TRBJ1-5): NAGVMQNPRHLVRRRGQEARLRCSPMKGHSHVYWYRQLPEEGLKFMVYLQKENIIDESGMPKERFSAEFPKEGPSILRIQQVVRGDSAAYFCASSLGTAQSNQPQHFGDGTRLSIL.

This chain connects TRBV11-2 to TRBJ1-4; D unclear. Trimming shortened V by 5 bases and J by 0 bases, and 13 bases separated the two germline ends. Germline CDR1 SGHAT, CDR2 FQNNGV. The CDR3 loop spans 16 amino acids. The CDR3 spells CASSRTMGPTNEKLFF. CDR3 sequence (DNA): TGTGCCAGCAGCAGAACTATGGGTCCAACTAATGAAAAACTGTTTTTT.

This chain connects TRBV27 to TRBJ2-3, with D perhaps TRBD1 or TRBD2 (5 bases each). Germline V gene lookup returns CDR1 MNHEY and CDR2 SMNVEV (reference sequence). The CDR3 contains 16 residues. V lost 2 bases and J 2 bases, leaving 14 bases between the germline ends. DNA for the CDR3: TGTGCCAGCAGTTTACTCCCGGGACGGACCACAGATACGCAGTATTTT. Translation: CASSLLPGRTTDTQYF.

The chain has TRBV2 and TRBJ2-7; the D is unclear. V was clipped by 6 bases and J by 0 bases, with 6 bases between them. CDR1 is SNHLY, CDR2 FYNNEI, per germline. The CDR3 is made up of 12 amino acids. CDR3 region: CASRVSSYEQYF. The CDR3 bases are TGTGCCAGCAGAGTCAGCTCCTACGAGCAGTACTTC.

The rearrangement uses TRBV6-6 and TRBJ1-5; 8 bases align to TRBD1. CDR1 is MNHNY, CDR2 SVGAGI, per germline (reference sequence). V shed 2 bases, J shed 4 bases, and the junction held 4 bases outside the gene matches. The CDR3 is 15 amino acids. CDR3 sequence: CASSYGTGGNQPQHF. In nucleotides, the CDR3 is TGTGCCAGCAGTTACGGGACAGGTGGTAATCAGCCCCAGCATTTT.

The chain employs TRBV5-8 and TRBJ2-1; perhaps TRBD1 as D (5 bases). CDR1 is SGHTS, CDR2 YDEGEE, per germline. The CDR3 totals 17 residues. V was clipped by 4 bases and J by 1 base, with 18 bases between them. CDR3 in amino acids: CASSADSVKRSYNEQFF. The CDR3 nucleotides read TGTGCCAGCAGCGCCGACAGTGTTAAACGGTCCTACAATGAGCAGTTCTTC.

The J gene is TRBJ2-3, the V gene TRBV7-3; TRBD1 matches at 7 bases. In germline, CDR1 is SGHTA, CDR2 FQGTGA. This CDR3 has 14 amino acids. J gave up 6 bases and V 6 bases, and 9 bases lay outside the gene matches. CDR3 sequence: CASRSGQQGDTQYF. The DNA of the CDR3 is TGTGCCAGCAGGTCGGGACAGCAAGGGGATACGCAGTATTTT.

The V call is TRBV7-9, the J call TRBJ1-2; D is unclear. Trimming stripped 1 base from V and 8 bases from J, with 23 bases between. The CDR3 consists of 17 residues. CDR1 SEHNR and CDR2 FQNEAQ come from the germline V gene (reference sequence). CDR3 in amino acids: CASSLDRVGPRERGYTF. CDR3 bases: TGTGCCAGCAGCTTAGACCGCGTTGGGCCGCGCGAGAGGGGCTACACCTTC.

The CDR3 nucleotides are TGTGCCAGCAGCTTGGTAGGGGAAGAAAAACTGTTTTTT. This translates into CASSLVGEEKLFF. This sequence joins TRBV7-9 and TRBJ1-4; TRBD1 might be the D (5 bases). Germline V gives CDR1 SEHNR, CDR2 FQNEAQ (reference sequence). The V gene lost 3 bases and the J gene lost 8 bases, with 10 bases spanning the gap. The CDR3 spans 13 residues.

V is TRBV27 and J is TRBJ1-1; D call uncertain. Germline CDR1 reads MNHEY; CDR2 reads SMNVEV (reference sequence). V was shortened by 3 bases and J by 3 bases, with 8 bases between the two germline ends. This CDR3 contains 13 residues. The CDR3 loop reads CASSLSQYTEAFF. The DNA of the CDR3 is TGTGCCAGCAGTTTGTCCCAATACACTGAAGCTTTCTTT.

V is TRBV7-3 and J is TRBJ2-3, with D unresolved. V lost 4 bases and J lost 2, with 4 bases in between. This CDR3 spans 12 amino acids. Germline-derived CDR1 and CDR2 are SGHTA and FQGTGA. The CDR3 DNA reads TGTGCCAGCAGCTCCAACACAGATACGCAGTATTTT. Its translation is CASSSNTDTQYF. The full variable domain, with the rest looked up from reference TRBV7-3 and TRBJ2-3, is GAGVSQTPSNKVTEKGKYVELRCDPISGHTALYWYRQSLGQGPEFLIYFQGTGAADDSGLPNDRFFAVRPEGSVSTLKIQRTERGDSAVYLCASSSNTDTQYFGPGTRLTVL.

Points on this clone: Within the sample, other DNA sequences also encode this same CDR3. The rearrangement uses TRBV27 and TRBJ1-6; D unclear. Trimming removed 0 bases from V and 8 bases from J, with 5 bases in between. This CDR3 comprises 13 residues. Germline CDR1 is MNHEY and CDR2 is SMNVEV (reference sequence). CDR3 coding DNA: TGTGCCAGCAGTTTATCCACAGATTCACCCCTCCACTTT. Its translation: CASSLSTDSPLHF.